A single sample is the source of the 14 T cell receptor beta chains below, sequenced in a study of identical twins. TCRdb independently ran MiXCR on the 5' RACE reads; one entry per CDR3 protein. Of hundreds of thousands of distinct CDR3 sequences listed, around 24% are singletons. This same sample was also taken into another study, of T cells expressing NK-cell markers.

Sequencing used CD4+ T cells sorted from blood. The receptors were sampled from a woman aged 18-29 years in good health.

The genes are TRBV12-3 or TRBV12-4 and TRBJ1-1, with TRBD1 matching 7 bases. This CDR3 has 14 amino acids. With 6 bases clipped from V and 4 bases from J, the junction kept 8 bases outside the gene matches. This chain's CDR3 is CASRTRGAGTEAFF. In nucleotides, the CDR3 is TGTGCCAGCAGAACCAGGGGGGCTGGCACTGAAGCTTTCTTT.

This clonotype has just a few counts. The V call is TRBV28, the J call TRBJ2-2, with D perhaps TRBD1 (6 bases). Between the trimmed V and J ends, which lost 3 bases and 9 bases, there was a span of 17 bases. The germline V gene encodes CDR1 MDHEN and CDR2 SYDVKM. The CDR3 spans 15 residues. This chain's CDR3 is CASSFQGRGVRELFF. DNA of the CDR3: TGTGCCAGCAGTTTCCAGGGGCGCGGCGTGAGGGAGCTGTTTTTT.

This clonotype occurred many times. V and J are TRBV6-5 and TRBJ2-3; 7 bases agree with TRBD2. The CDR3 covers 16 residues. J was trimmed by 4 bases and V by 1 base; bases with no gene match: 8. Germline values: CDR1 MNHEY, CDR2 SVGAGI. CDR3 DNA sequence: TGTGCCAGCAGTTACTTTCCGGGAGGTCGGCCAGATACGCAGTATTTT. Amino acids: CASSYFPGGRPDTQYF.

The table lists this clonotype with a few counts. The V call is TRBV7-9, the J call TRBJ2-4; D may be TRBD1 (6 bases). The germline CDR1 and CDR2 sequences are SEHNR and FQNEAQ (reference sequence). This CDR3 is 14 amino acids long. V lost 1 base and J 6 bases, leaving 10 bases between the germline ends. The CDR3 bases are TGTGCCAGCAGCTTAGGGATCAGGGGAAACATTCAGTACTTC. Translation gives CASSLGIRGNIQYF.

This clonotype showed up just a few times. J is TRBJ2-7 and V is TRBV10-3, with D possibly being TRBD1 or TRBD2 (7 bases each). V dropped 2 bases and J dropped 5 bases, with 13 bases sitting between them. The germline CDR1 and CDR2 sequences are ENHRY and SYGVKD. This CDR3 has 14 residues. The CDR3 region has the DNA TGTGCCATCAGTGAGAGACAGGGAGGGCACGAGCAGTACTTC. Its protein is CAISERQGGHEQYF.

Only a few counts were recorded for this clonotype. The V call is TRBV12-3 or TRBV12-4, the J call TRBJ2-7; D assignment may be TRBD1 or TRBD2 (5 bases each). V was shortened by 5 bases and J by 6 bases, with 29 bases between the two germline ends. The CDR3 extends over 18 amino acids. The CDR3 loop reads CASSPGSPISGLAFEQYF. The CDR3 bases are TGTGCCAGCAGTCCAGGTAGCCCGATCTCGGGGCTAGCCTTCGAGCAGTACTTC.

The rearrangement links TRBV7-6 to TRBJ2-7, with 11 bases that match TRBD2. Germline CDR1 is SGHVS and CDR2 is FNYEAQ. After removal of 6 bases from V and 7 bases from J, the junction contained 11 bases not matched to a gene. This CDR3 is built from 15 residues. The CDR3 bases are TGTGCCAGCAGTTTTACTAGCGGGAGCGAACAGGAGCAGTACTTC. Its protein is CASSFTSGSEQEQYF.

The J gene is TRBJ2-1, the V gene TRBV20-1; weak D call: TRBD2 (5 bases). This CDR3 is built from 12 residues. CDR1 and CDR2 (germline): DFQATT, SNEGSKA (reference sequence). In nucleotides, the CDR3 is TGCAGGGGAGTGGGGTCCTACAATGAGCAGTTCTTC. Translating gives CRGVGSYNEQFF.

The CDR3 DNA reads TGTGCCAGCAGCTTCTTTGTGACAGGAGCCACCGGGGAGCTGTTTTTT. This sequence encodes CASSFFVTGATGELFF. The chain is built from TRBV7-2 and TRBJ2-2; possible D gene TRBD1, 6 bases. Trimming took 3 bases from V and 4 from J, leaving 15 bases between them. Per the germline V gene, CDR1 is SGHTA and CDR2 is FQGNSA. The CDR3 runs 16 residues.

J is TRBJ2-7 and V is TRBV29-1, with 7 bases identical to TRBD1. The germline V gene has CDR1 SQVTM and CDR2 ANQGSEA. The CDR3 contains 13 residues. V was pared by 7 bases and J by 0 bases, with 6 bases of the junction left unmatched. The DNA of the CDR3 is TGCAGCGGTACTCCAGGGGGCTCCTACGAGCAGTACTTC. It is translated as CSGTPGGSYEQYF.

The gene calls are TRBV6-2 or TRBV6-3 and TRBJ2-3; 7 bases match TRBD2. V trimming: 0 bases; J trimming: 4 bases; junction bases outside the gene matches: 7. Germline V gives CDR1 MNHEY, CDR2 SVGEGT. This CDR3 is 16 amino acids long. The CDR3 spells CASSYSPAGVADTQYF. CDR3 bases: TGTGCCAGCAGTTACTCCCCGGCGGGAGTGGCAGATACGCAGTATTTT.

The chain has TRBV10-3 and TRBJ2-5, with 12 bases identical to TRBD2. Trimming at V came to 4 bases and at J to 3 bases, leaving 3 bases not matched to a gene. This CDR3 spans 15 amino acids. Germline V CDR1 and CDR2: ENHRY, SYGVKD. CDR3 nucleotides: TGTGCCATCAGTGGACGGACTAGCGGGGAAGAGACCCAGTACTTC. Translation: CAISGRTSGEETQYF.

The chain is built from TRBV12-3 or TRBV12-4 and TRBJ2-2, with D possibly TRBD2 on 6 matching bases. The germline V and J ends were trimmed by 3 bases and 6 bases, with 14 bases remaining between them. The CDR3 is made up of 15 amino acids. CDR3 nucleotide sequence: TGTGCCAGCAGTTTTTCTTCGGGAGTACCCGGGGAGCTGTTTTTT. As protein: CASSFSSGVPGELFF.

This clonotype was recorded a few times. The chain links TRBV14 to TRBJ2-1, with 9 nucleotides matching TRBD2. The CDR3 extends over 16 amino acids. Trimming cost V 1 base and J 9 bases; bases outside gene matches: 10. Germline V CDR1 and CDR2: SGHDN, FVKESK. The CDR3 region is CASSQVGSGSLREQFF. DNA of the CDR3: TGTGCCAGCAGCCAAGTTGGTAGCGGGAGCCTCCGTGAGCAGTTCTTC.